The 5 T cell receptor beta chains reported below all come from one sample, sequenced in a study of long-term antiretroviral therapy in people with HIV. Version v3.0 of the immunoSEQ assay ran at survey level. Profiling relied on immunoSEQ multiplex PCR, and the TCRdb table lists in-frame clones only, not all of them. The repertoire holds about 50,000 clones, about 81% seen once, with 2.5% to 3.5% in the top ten. Sequencing was performed on unsorted PBMCs, taken 0.8 years after starting antiretroviral therapy. The receptors shown here come from a young woman with HIV.

The chain uses TRBV2 and TRBJ2-1; 7 positions agree with TRBD2. This CDR3 has 14 residues. V dropped 3 bases and J dropped 8; count of bases not matched to a gene: 7. In germline, CDR1 is SNHLY, CDR2 FYNNEI. This chain's CDR3 is CASSDPAGDDEQFF. In DNA, the CDR3 is TGTGCCAGCAGTGACCCCGCGGGGGACGATGAGCAGTTCTTC. The complete variable domain, with remaining parts taken from reference TRBV2 and TRBJ2-1, reads EPEVTQTPSHQVTQMGQEVILRCVPISNHLYFYWYRQILGQKVEFLVSFYNNEISEKSEIFDDQFSVERPDGSNFTLKIRSTKLEDSAMYFCASSDPAGDDEQFFGPGTRLTVL.

The CDR3, as DNA: TGTGCCAGCAGTTACTCGTCCGGCGTAGCTTTCTTT. Protein: CASSYSSGVAFF. The chain joins TRBV6-5 to TRBJ1-1; the D is unclear. The CDR3 length is 12 residues. In germline, CDR1 is MNHEY, CDR2 SVGAGI. V lost 0 bases and J lost 10, with 9 bases in between.

The chain has TRBV11-3 and TRBJ2-3; D gene uncertain. V shed 2 bases and J shed 2 bases, with 5 bases lying between them. The germline gives CDR1 SGHNT, CDR2 YENEEA. The CDR3 length is 13 residues. The CDR3, as DNA: TGTGCCAGCAGCTTAATGGCCACAGATACGCAGTATTTT. Its translation: CASSLMATDTQYF.

The chain joins TRBV19 to TRBJ2-6, with D perhaps TRBD2 (6 bases). CDR3 length: 18 residues. Trimming cost V 4 bases and J 1 base, with 17 bases left between them. In germline, CDR1 is LNHDA, CDR2 SQIVND (reference sequence). The CDR3 coding sequence is TGTGCCAGTAGTAAGGTGGAGGGGCCCATTTCTGGGGCCAACGTCCTGACTTTC. This codes for CASSKVEGPISGANVLTF.

The V gene is TRBV28, the J gene TRBJ2-7; no reliable D call. The CDR3 has 14 residues. Trimming removed 2 bases from V and 3 bases from J, with 11 bases in between. Germline lookup yields CDR1 MDHEN and CDR2 SYDVKM. The CDR3, as DNA: TGTGCCAGCAGTTTACAGACACCGAGCTACGAGCAGTACTTC. Translation gives CASSLQTPSYEQYF.